These 27 T cell receptor beta chains were sequenced from one sample in a study of blood T cell repertoires in COVID-19. The protocol was immunoSEQ multiplex PCR, while the TCRdb copy is restricted to in-frame clones and leaves out a portion. Of under 70,000 clones in the sample, roughly 80% were seen once. The sequencing input was peripheral blood. The receptor set was obtained from a woman aged 80 or over with active or convalescent COVID-19.

The chain uses TRBV10-1 and TRBJ1-2, with 7 bases that match TRBD1. This CDR3 has 13 amino acids. CDR1 is WNHNN and CDR2 is SYGVQD in the germline V gene (reference sequence). The V gene end was trimmed by 6 bases and the J gene end by 7 bases; junction bases not matched to a gene: 8. CDR3 residues: CASSSTGFAGYTF. The CDR3 DNA is TGCGCCAGCAGCTCGACAGGGTTTGCTGGCTACACCTTC.

This chain uses TRBV29-1 with TRBJ1-2, with D perhaps matching TRBD1 (5 bases). Germline CDR1 is SQVTM and CDR2 is ANQGSEA. There are 15 residues in the CDR3. With 6 bases removed from V and 6 bases from J, the gap between germline ends came to 23 bases. CDR3 sequence: CSVQGAKESADGYTF. The CDR3 DNA reads as TGCAGCGTCCAAGGGGCGAAGGAGAGTGCGGATGGCTACACCTTC.

The chain carries TRBV18 and TRBJ1-1; 9 nucleotides line up with TRBD1. Germline V gene lookup returns CDR1 KGHSH and CDR2 LQKENI. The V gene end was trimmed by 3 bases and the J gene end by 4 bases; junction bases not matched to a gene: 9. The CDR3 loop spans 16 amino acids. The CDR3 DNA follows: TGTGCCAGCTCACCCCGGACAGGGGTCGAGGGCACTGAAGCTTTCTTT. Protein sequence: CASSPRTGVEGTEAFF.

CDR3 nucleotides: TGTGCCAGCAAATATTTACAGGGATTGGGCTACACCTTC. Amino acids: CASKYLQGLGYTF. The V call is TRBV27, the J call TRBJ1-2; D is perhaps TRBD1 (6 bases). Germline V gene lookup returns CDR1 MNHEY and CDR2 SMNVEV (reference sequence). The CDR3 runs to 13 residues. Trimming cost V 7 bases and J 8 bases, with 17 bases left between them.

V usage is TRBV4-1 and J usage is TRBJ1-1; D ambiguous. The length of the CDR3 is 16 residues. Germline assignment: CDR1 MGHRA and CDR2 YSYEKL. V was trimmed by 0 bases and J by 3 bases, leaving 14 bases between them. The chain's CDR3 is CASSQERSGIDTEAFF. CDR3 coding DNA: TGCGCCAGCAGCCAAGAAAGGAGCGGAATTGACACTGAAGCTTTCTTT.

This chain uses TRBV7-2 with TRBJ2-1; D might be TRBD1 (6 bases). V was pared by 3 bases and J by 3 bases, with 9 bases between. The CDR3 is made up of 14 amino acids. Germline V gene lookup returns CDR1 SGHTA and CDR2 FQGNSA. CDR3 bases: TGTGCCAGCAGCTTCGGACAGAACTACAATGAGCAGTTCTTC. The encoded protein is CASSFGQNYNEQFF.

This clone has just one count. J is TRBJ1-1 and V is TRBV6-6, with TRBD1 identical over 8 bases. With 5 bases clipped from V and 4 bases from J, the junction kept 24 bases outside the gene matches. CDR1 and CDR2 (germline): MNHNY, SVGAGI (reference sequence). CDR3 length equals 20 residues. For the CDR3, the DNA is TGTGCCAGCAGTCCGACCCGATTCACAGGGGGAATAAGGGGTGGCACTGAAGCTTTCTTT. Protein product: CASSPTRFTGGIRGGTEAFF.

The chain links TRBV4-2 to TRBJ2-7, with D tentatively TRBD1 (6 bases). V was pared by 0 bases and J by 0 bases, with 18 bases between. Germline CDR1 reads LGHNA; CDR2 reads YNFKEQ. The CDR3 sequence is 18 residues long. The CDR3 DNA is TGTGCCAGCAGCCAAGAACGTTCGGACAGCGCCAGCTCCTACGAGCAGTACTTC. Translating it yields CASSQERSDSASSYEQYF.

The V gene is TRBV9, the J gene TRBJ1-1; 7 bases line up with TRBD1. Germline trimming cut 5 bases from V and 3 bases from J; bases unmatched to any gene: 7. The germline gives CDR1 SGDLS, CDR2 YYNGEE. CDR3 length: 14 residues. The CDR3 nucleotides are TGTGCCAGCAGGGAGCAGACAGGGTACACTGAAGCTTTCTTT. It encodes CASREQTGYTEAFF.

The chain uses TRBV10-3 and TRBJ1-1; tentatively, D is TRBD1 (5 bases). V gave up 0 bases and J gave up 6 bases, with 11 bases separating them. The CDR3 contains 14 residues. CDR1 and CDR2 from the germline V gene are ENHRY and SYGVKD. The CDR3 region has the DNA TGTGCCATCAGTGAGTCTGGCGGGGGGGCTGAAGCTTTCTTT. Amino acids: CAISESGGGAEAFF.

The chain combines TRBV19 with TRBJ1-5, with 9 bases that match TRBD1. Germline-derived CDR1 and CDR2 are LNHDA and SQIVND (reference sequence). CDR3 size: 13 residues. V trimming: 10 bases; J trimming: 4 bases; junction bases outside the gene matches: 5. This CDR3 reads CAISGTGNQPQHF. DNA for the CDR3: TGTGCCATCTCCGGGACAGGGAATCAGCCCCAGCATTTT.

The V call is TRBV24-1, the J call TRBJ1-1; 11 bases match TRBD1. The CDR3 consists of 20 residues. Germline loops: CDR1 KGHDR, CDR2 SFDVKD. With 1 base clipped from V and 5 bases from J, the junction kept 17 bases outside the gene matches. The CDR3 nucleotides are TGTGCCACCAGTGATTTTGGCTCATTCCGGGACAGGGGGTCAAAAACTGAAGCTTTCTTT. It translates to CATSDFGSFRDRGSKTEAFF.

The V and J genes are TRBV7-8 and TRBJ2-1; 8 bases align to TRBD2. This CDR3 contains 15 residues. Germline CDR1 SGHVS, CDR2 FQNEAQ. Trimming removed 3 bases from V and 6 bases from J; junction bases left unmatched: 7. CDR3 DNA sequence: TGTGCCAGCAGCTTTCTACGCGGGGGGCTCAATGAGCAGTTCTTC. This gives the protein CASSFLRGGLNEQFF.

The chain carries TRBV7-6 and TRBJ2-5, with D hard to call. V lost 1 base, J lost 5 bases, and 5 bases lay in between. This CDR3 comprises 12 residues. CDR1 SGHVS and CDR2 FNYEAQ come from the germline V gene. The CDR3 region is CASSLVQETQYF. The DNA of the CDR3 is TGTGCCAGCAGCTTAGTGCAGGAGACCCAGTACTTC.

The genes are TRBV12-5 and TRBJ1-4; 9 bases are a match to TRBD1. This CDR3 contains 18 residues. Germline CDR1 reads LGHNT; CDR2 reads FRNRAP. V trimming: 0 bases; J trimming: 5 bases; junction bases outside the gene matches: 10. CDR3 DNA: TGTGCTAGTGGTTTGGTAGTCGGACAGGGGTTAAAAAATGAAAAACTGTTTTTT. It translates to CASGLVVGQGLKNEKLFF.

This clone came up once. This chain links TRBV7-3 with TRBJ2-2, with D possibly being TRBD1 (5 bases). The CDR3 totals 13 residues. CDR1 and CDR2 (germline): SGHTA, FQGTGA. Trimming shortened V by 0 bases and J by 7 bases, and 6 bases separated the two germline ends. The CDR3 spells CASSLTQGGELFF. CDR3 bases: TGTGCCAGCAGCTTAACCCAGGGCGGGGAGCTGTTTTTT.

For this clone: Different DNA sequences within this sample yield the same CDR3. The rearrangement links TRBV19 to TRBJ1-5; 7 positions agree with TRBD1. Germline V gives CDR1 LNHDA, CDR2 SQIVND (reference sequence). V lost 6 bases and J lost 2; bases outside the gene matches: 1. This CDR3 has 13 residues. Written as DNA, the CDR3 is TGTGCCAGTAGCGGGACAGGCAATCAGCCCCAGCATTTT. As protein: CASSGTGNQPQHF.

This clone was picked up many times. V is TRBV6-5 and J is TRBJ1-6, with TRBD1 matching 7 bases. This CDR3 has 14 residues. Germline lookup yields CDR1 MNHEY and CDR2 SVGAGI. Unmatched junction bases numbered 7, after V lost 6 bases and J lost 8 bases. Here the CDR3 DNA reads TGTGCCAGCAGCCTGGGACAGAAGGATTCACCCCTCCACTTT. Its translation is CASSLGQKDSPLHF.

This clone was counted between two and nine times. V usage is TRBV3-1 (or the pseudogene TRBV3-2) and J usage is TRBJ1-1, with no clear D. Germline-derived CDR1 and CDR2 are LGHDT and YNNKEL (reference sequence). Trimming took off 0 bases at V and 6 bases at J, with 14 bases between the two ends. The CDR3 covers 15 residues. The CDR3 DNA follows: TGTGCCAGCAGCCAAGAAGGAGCCTATTGGGCTGAAGCTTTCTTT. As protein: CASSQEGAYWAEAFF.

The chain couples TRBV5-4 to TRBJ2-1; maybe TRBD1 (5 bases). The CDR3 has 15 amino acids. With 2 bases removed from V and 3 bases from J, the gap between germline ends came to 12 bases. The germline V gene encodes CDR1 SGHNT and CDR2 YYREEE (reference sequence). CDR3 coding DNA: TGTGCCAGCAGCTTCCCCAGGGCGATCTACAATGAGCAGTTCTTC. Its translation is CASSFPRAIYNEQFF.

The rearrangement links TRBV19 to TRBJ1-6; D unclear. CDR3 length equals 13 residues. Deletions cut 1 base from V and 7 bases from J, with 5 bases between. The germline CDR1 and CDR2 sequences are LNHDA and SQIVND (reference sequence). Here the CDR3 reads CASSIGGNSPLHF. CDR3 bases: TGTGCCAGTAGTATAGGAGGGAATTCACCCCTCCACTTT.

The chain couples TRBV6-6 to TRBJ1-5; 7 bases agree with TRBD1. There are 14 residues in the CDR3. Germline CDR1 reads MNHNY; CDR2 reads SVGAGI (reference sequence). The ends lost 5 bases at V and 3 bases at J; junction bases unmatched: 4. The DNA of the CDR3 is TGTGCCAGCAGTATGACAGGGAACAATCAGCCCCAGCATTTT. Protein product: CASSMTGNNQPQHF.

The gene calls are TRBV10-3 and TRBJ2-7; 8 bases align to TRBD1. The CDR3 is 15 residues long. Trimming took 2 bases from V and 2 from J; bases not matched to a gene: 5. Germline V gene sequence: CDR1 ENHRY, CDR2 SYGVKD. CDR3 region: CAISEEGQGPYEQYF. CDR3 nucleotides: TGTGCCATCAGTGAGGAAGGACAGGGCCCCTACGAGCAGTACTTC.

This CDR3 is CASSITGDYNEQFF. In nucleotides, the CDR3 is TGTGCCAGCAGCATTACCGGGGATTACAATGAGCAGTTCTTC. The gene calls are TRBV7-9 and TRBJ2-1, with a possible D match to TRBD2 (5 bases). The V end lost 5 bases, the J end lost 4 bases, and 12 bases lay between the germline ends. The CDR3 covers 14 residues. Germline V lookup: CDR1 SEHNR, CDR2 FQNEAQ (reference sequence).

The chain links TRBV6-2 or TRBV6-3 to TRBJ2-7, with a possible D match to TRBD2 (5 bases). Trimming pared 4 bases from V and 4 bases from J, leaving 8 bases between. The CDR3 loop spans 12 amino acids. Germline values: CDR1 MNHEY, CDR2 SVGEGT. CDR3 loop: CASSSTGYEQYF. The DNA for the CDR3 is TGTGCCAGCAGTTCGACGGGGTACGAGCAGTACTTC.

The chain is built from TRBV27 and TRBJ1-4, with D perhaps matching TRBD1 (5 bases). Germline lookup yields CDR1 MNHEY and CDR2 SMNVEV (reference sequence). There are 14 residues in the CDR3. V was clipped by 6 bases and J by 10 bases, with 18 bases between them. Written as DNA, the CDR3 is TGTGCCAGCAGCACCCCCCGGCAGGGCGGAAAACTGTTTTTT. Protein: CASSTPRQGGKLFF.

This clone occurred a few times. The V gene is TRBV29-1, the J gene TRBJ1-1; perhaps TRBD1 as D (6 bases). Germline CDR1 SQVTM, CDR2 ANQGSEA. The CDR3 contains 12 residues. Trimming removed 7 bases at V and 1 base at J, with 10 bases between. CDR3 bases: TGCAGCGCCCGGACAGAGAACACTGAAGCTTTCTTT. Its protein product is CSARTENTEAFF.